The source of this T cell receptor beta chain is a study of blood T cell repertoires in COVID-19. Across the study: PBMCs, B-cell-depleted T cells, or T cells were the source of the cDNA or gDNA that made up the material.

The germline V gene has CDR1 SGHNT and CDR2 YYREEE (reference sequence). CDR3 length: 15 amino acids. Trimming shortened V by 0 bases and J by 2 bases, and 10 bases separated the two germline ends. Method: immunoSEQ multiplex PCR; TCRdb's copy keeps in-frame clones and lacks some. Among 30,000 to 40,000 clones listed, 65% to 90% were seen once. The chain employs TRBV5-4 and TRBJ2-3; D call uncertain. The receptor was derived from a woman at least 80 years old with active or convalescent COVID-19. The sample was peripheral blood. The CDR3 region is CASSLENLPTDTQYF. In DNA, the CDR3 is TGTGCCAGCAGCTTGGAGAACTTGCCCACAGATACGCAGTATTTT. Complete variable domain (other parts from reference TRBV5-4 and TRBJ2-3): ETGVTQSPTHLIKTRGQQVTLRCSSQSGHNTVSWYQQALGQGPQFIFQYYREEENGRGNFPPRFSGLQFPNYSSELNVNALELDDSALYLCASSLENLPTDTQYFGPGTRLTVL.